This T cell receptor beta chain appears in the sequencing data of a study of blood T cell repertoires in COVID-19. The CDR3 totals 12 residues. The V gene lost 10 bases and the J gene lost 3 bases, with 13 bases spanning the gap. Germline-derived CDR1 and CDR2 are ENHRY and SYGVKD. Profiled with immunoSEQ multiplex PCR; TCRdb holds only in-frame clones, not every one. The sample has around 60,000 clones, around 90% seen once; the top ten hold roughly 3.5%. This clone has a single count. The TCR sequence derives from a man aged 45-60 years with active COVID-19. The sample comprised peripheral blood. The chain couples TRBV10-3 to TRBJ2-7; possibly TRBD2 for D (5 bases). CDR3 bases: TGTGCCACCTCCCGAGGGAGCTACGAGCAGTACTTC. This gives the protein CATSRGSYEQYF.